The rows below give T cell receptor beta chains drawn from one sample of a study of post-analysis software for immune sequencing data. A single record per CDR3 protein comes from TCRdb applying MiXCR to the PCR reads. The table includes around 160,000 distinct CDR3 sequences, roughly 40% detected once. This sample comprised blood, obtained after autologous hematopoietic stem cell transplantation. These receptors were taken from a girl aged 10 to 17 with multiple sclerosis. CDR3s include the opening cysteine and the closing phenylalanine or tryptophan. Fields, in order: J gene, D gene, V gene, clone size, CDR3 DNA, CDR3 protein. The D gene is left open where the match is weak. Rows may omit the clone size; those that give it use once, few, many or a size class.

>TRBJ1-5|-|TRBV15|-
TGTGCCACCAGCAGAGATCAGGGCAATCAGCCCCAGCATTTT
CATSRDQGNQPQHF
>TRBJ2-5|-|TRBV7-9|few
TGTGCCAGCAGCTTAAGCGAGGTCCCAGAGACCCAGTACTTC
CASSLSEVPETQYF
>TRBJ1-1|TRBD1|TRBV5-1|few
TGCGCCAGCAGCCGGGACAGGGGACCAGGCACTGAAGCTTTCTTT
CASSRDRGPGTEAFF
>TRBJ2-4|-|TRBV30|-
TGTGCCTGGACCGTAGCGGCTAAAAACATTCAGTACTTC
CAWTVAAKNIQYF
>TRBJ2-5|-|TRBV5-5|-
TGTGCCAGCGCCCTGTACGGGGCGGGGGAGACCCAGTACTTC
CASALYGAGETQYF
>TRBJ1-2|-|TRBV28|few
TGTGCCAGCAGCCCTCCGGCAGGGACCAACTATGGCTACACCTTC
CASSPPAGTNYGYTF
>TRBJ1-2|TRBD1|TRBV5-5|-
TGTGCCAGCAGCTTGGCCCGGGACAGCTTACGGTATGGCTACACCTTC
CASSLARDSLRYGYTF
>TRBJ2-3|-|TRBV7-2|few
TGTGCCAGCAGCCGCATGGGGGGAAGCACAGATACGCAGTATTTT
CASSRMGGSTDTQYF
>TRBJ1-1|TRBD1|TRBV20-1|-
TGCAGTGCTCAGGCAGGGGGCACTGAAGCTTTCTTT
CSAQAGGTEAFF
>TRBJ2-7|-|TRBV2|few
TGTGCCAGCAGCGTGGCGGATCCCTCCTACGAGCAGTACTTC
CASSVADPSYEQYF
>TRBJ2-3|-|TRBV20-1|-
TGCAGTGCTAGATCTGCAGATACGCAGTATTTT
CSARSADTQYF
>TRBJ2-1|TRBD2|TRBV7-6|-
TGTGCCAGCAGCGGTGGGACTAGCGGTCCACACGAGCAGTTCTTC
CASSGGTSGPHEQFF
>TRBJ2-4|TRBD1|TRBV6-5|-
TGTGCCAGCAGTTTACAGGGACAGGGGGTAATTATAGCCAAAAACATTCAGTACTTT
CASSLQGQGVIIAKNIQYF
>TRBJ1-2|-|TRBV3-1|many
TGTGCCAGCAGCCAAGAGATCTGGAGAACCAACTATGGCTACACCTTC
CASSQEIWRTNYGYTF
>TRBJ1-1|-|TRBV6-6|-
TGTGCCAGCAGTGGGGCCTTGAACACTGAAGCTTTCTTT
CASSGALNTEAFF
>TRBJ2-5|-|TRBV6-5|few
TGTGCCAGCAGTTCTGATTTGGGAGAGACCCAGTACTTC
CASSSDLGETQYF
>TRBJ1-2|TRBD1|TRBV7-8|-
TGTGCCAGCAGCTCCCAGGCGGACAGGGTAACCACTGGCTACACCTTC
CASSSQADRVTTGYTF
>TRBJ2-7|-|TRBV6-1|-
TGTGCCAGCAGTGAAGCGCCTATCTACGAGCAGTACTTC
CASSEAPIYEQYF
>TRBJ2-5|-|TRBV6-2/TRBV6-3|few
TGTGCCAGCAGTTACGTCCATGGGGAGACCCAGTACTTC
CASSYVHGETQYF
>TRBJ2-5|TRBD1|TRBV20-1|-
TGCAGTGCTAGAGATGGGTACAGGGGGCGTGAGCAGTACTTC
CSARDGYRGREQYF
>TRBJ2-7|TRBD2|TRBV20-1|many
TGCAGTGCCGCAGGTAGCGGGAGGGAACCCTACGAGCAGTACTTC
CSAAGSGREPYEQYF
>TRBJ1-6|-|TRBV5-1|-
TGCGCCAGCAGTAGGGCGCCACAGGGATCACCCCTCCACTTT
CASSRAPQGSPLHF
>TRBJ2-6|-|TRBV7-2|-
TGTGCCAGCAGCTTGGTGGTGACCCCCTCTGGGGCCAACGTCCTGACTTTC
CASSLVVTPSGANVLTF
>TRBJ2-5|TRBD1|TRBV24-1|few
TGTGCCACCAGTGACCCGGACAGGGGGCCAGAGACCCAGTACTTC
CATSDPDRGPETQYF
>TRBJ2-7|-|TRBV29-1|-
TGCAGCGCCCGCTTATTCGGGATAGGTGAGCAGTACTTC
CSARLFGIGEQYF
>TRBJ2-7|-|TRBV7-8|-
TGTGCCAGCAGCTTAGCTCGGGGGGAGCAGTACTTC
CASSLARGEQYF
>TRBJ2-7|TRBD2|TRBV4-2|many
TGTGCCAGCAGCCAAGATCTCCTAAGTAGCGGGCTCTCCTACGAGCAGTACTTC
CASSQDLLSSGLSYEQYF
>TRBJ2-1|-|TRBV20-1|-
TGCAGTGCTAGAGGGGATAGCGGTTTAAACAATGAGCAGTTCTTC
CSARGDSGLNNEQFF